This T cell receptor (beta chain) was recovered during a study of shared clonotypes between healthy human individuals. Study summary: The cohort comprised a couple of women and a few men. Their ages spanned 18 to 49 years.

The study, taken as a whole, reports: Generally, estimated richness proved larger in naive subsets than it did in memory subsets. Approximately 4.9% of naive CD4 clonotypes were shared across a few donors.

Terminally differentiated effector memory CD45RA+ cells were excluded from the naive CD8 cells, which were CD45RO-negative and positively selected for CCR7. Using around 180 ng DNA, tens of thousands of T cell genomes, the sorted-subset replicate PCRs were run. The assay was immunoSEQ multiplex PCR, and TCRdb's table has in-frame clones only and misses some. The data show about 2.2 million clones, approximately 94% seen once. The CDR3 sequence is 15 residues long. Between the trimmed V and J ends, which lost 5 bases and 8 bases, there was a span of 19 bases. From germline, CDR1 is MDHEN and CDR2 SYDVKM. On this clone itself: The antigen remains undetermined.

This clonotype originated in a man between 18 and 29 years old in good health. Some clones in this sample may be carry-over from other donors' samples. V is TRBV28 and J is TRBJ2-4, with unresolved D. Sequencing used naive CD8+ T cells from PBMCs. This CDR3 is CASSAYVGSRDIQYF. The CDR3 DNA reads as TGTGCCAGCAGTGCGTATGTGGGATCGAGAGACATTCAGTACTTC.